Sequencing of this T cell receptor (beta chain) was carried out in a study of T-cell reconstitution after alpha-beta-depleted transplantation in children (TCRdb year 2016). For context, the study as a whole: The study quantitatively tracked T-cell immune reconstitution after TCRalphabeta/CD19-depleted allogeneic hematopoietic cell transplantation in children using TCR repertoire profiling.

This clonotype has at least ten counts. Its cognate antigen has yet to be identified. Base qualities are not recorded, but no much larger clone differs from it by a single base. Including cysteine and phenylalanine, the CDR3 has 15 amino acids. Just CDR3 DNA is preserved here, 45 bases in frame from base 1. The germline V gene encodes CDR1 SGHVS and CDR2 FQNEAQ. Clipping removes 5 bases from V and 15 bases from J, with 12 as the unmatched junction base count. The library was built by means of PCR. The sample was run on an Illumina HiSeq 2500. Molecular barcoding was employed in the preparation of TCR libraries, with unique molecular identifiers being used to normalize TCRbeta repertoire quantification. Starting from the raw public reads, TCRdb applied fastp trimming at Q25, assembled clones with MiXCR and retained in-frame beta chains. Every CDR3 protein is listed once, alongside the most common genes and DNA of its rows. The table for this sample lists 200,000 to 250,000 distinct CDR3 sequences; around 8.9% of them were counted only once. About 4.8% of the sample belongs to the ten largest clones.

The rearranged chain carries TRBV7-8 and TRBJ2-3; 15 junctional bases match TRBD2. This TCR was recovered from a human donor who donated a stem cell graft to a child with SCID. Sequencing was performed on PBMCs from the stem cell graft donor, taken from the stem cell graft. The CDR3 reads CASSLWTSGGARSYF. The DNA sequence is TGTGCCAGCAGCCTATGGACTAGCGGGGGGGCCCGGTCCTATTTT.